The 12 T cell receptor beta chains presented below share a single source sample, sequenced in a study of blood T cell repertoires in COVID-19. The repertoire was sequenced with immunoSEQ multiplex PCR; TCRdb's copy has only in-frame clones and lacks some. The sample contains tens of thousands of clones, roughly 85% of which appear only once. The sample was peripheral blood. These receptor sequences come from a man aged 55 to 70 with active or convalescent COVID-19.

CDR3 sequence (DNA): TGTGCCAGCAGCTCCGACAGGGCCGGCACCGGGGAGCTGTTTTTT. It encodes CASSSDRAGTGELFF. The chain has TRBV6-4 and TRBJ2-2; 7 bases line up with TRBD1. This CDR3 contains 15 residues. The V segment lost 6 bases and the J segment 4 bases; nucleotides outside the gene matches: 8. The germline V gene has CDR1 MRHNA and CDR2 SNTAGT.

This chain connects TRBV4-3 to TRBJ2-7; a possible D gene is TRBD1 (5 bases). The CDR3 sequence is 14 residues long. The V end lost 0 bases, the J end lost 2 bases, and 8 bases lay between the germline ends. Germline V gene sequence: CDR1 LGHNA, CDR2 YSLEER. The CDR3 reads CASSQEVRAYEQYF. The CDR3 coding sequence is TGCGCCAGCAGCCAAGAGGTCAGGGCCTACGAGCAGTACTTC.

This sequence joins TRBV18 and TRBJ2-2; D is possibly TRBD1 (6 bases). Germline V gene sequence: CDR1 KGHSH, CDR2 LQKENI. The germline V and J ends were trimmed by 4 bases and 1 base, with 13 bases remaining between them. There are 16 residues in the CDR3. The CDR3 loop is CASSRETGVNTGELFF. The CDR3 DNA sequence: TGTGCCAGCTCACGTGAGACAGGCGTGAACACCGGGGAGCTGTTTTTT.

The chain uses TRBV7-9 and TRBJ2-3; the match to TRBD1 covers 9 bases. The CDR3 runs to 16 residues. V lost 6 bases to trimming and J lost 3 bases; unmatched junction nucleotides: 10. Germline V gene lookup returns CDR1 SEHNR and CDR2 FQNEAQ (reference sequence). CDR3 loop: CASRFWGQGLTDTQYF. Here the CDR3 DNA reads TGTGCCAGCAGGTTCTGGGGACAGGGATTGACAGATACGCAGTATTTT.

This clone was seen just once. The rearrangement joins TRBV10-3 to TRBJ1-1; D is ambiguous. Trimming pared 0 bases from V and 0 bases from J, leaving 11 bases between. CDR1 is ENHRY and CDR2 is SYGVKD in the germline V gene. The CDR3 contains 16 residues. The CDR3: CAISESGGSLNTEAFF. The CDR3, as DNA: TGTGCCATCAGTGAGTCTGGCGGCAGCCTGAACACTGAAGCTTTCTTT.

The rearrangement joins TRBV2 to TRBJ1-5; D unresolved. CDR3 length equals 18 residues. The V gene's germline CDR1 is SNHLY and CDR2 FYNNEI. V was trimmed by 4 bases and J by 2 bases, leaving 21 bases between them. This CDR3 is CASSVPKGNFGGNQPQHF. The CDR3 DNA follows: TGTGCCAGCAGTGTGCCGAAGGGCAATTTCGGGGGCAATCAGCCCCAGCATTTT.

The V gene is TRBV18, the J gene TRBJ1-4; 8 bases are a match to TRBD1. V lost 3 bases, J lost 7 bases, and 7 bases stayed unmatched. Germline V gives CDR1 KGHSH, CDR2 LQKENI. This CDR3 spans 15 amino acids. CDR3 DNA sequence: TGTGCCAGCTCACCGCAGGGGGCCTTGGGTGAAAAACTGTTTTTT. It is translated as CASSPQGALGEKLFF.

The rearrangement joins TRBV6-6 to TRBJ1-5; TRBD1 matches 8 bases. The CDR3 totals 13 residues. V lost 6 bases to trimming and J lost 7 bases; unmatched junction nucleotides: 5. Per germline, CDR1 MNHNY and CDR2 SVGAGI (reference sequence). CDR3 sequence: CASRGQGGQPQHF. DNA of the CDR3: TGTGCCAGCAGAGGACAGGGTGGGCAGCCCCAGCATTTT.

The rearrangement uses TRBV9 and TRBJ1-1; no clear D. Germline CDR1 is SGDLS and CDR2 is YYNGEE. With 0 bases removed from V and 4 bases from J, the gap between germline ends came to 13 bases. The CDR3 extends over 15 amino acids. The CDR3 region has the DNA TGTGCCAGCAGCGTAGCTCTAGGAGGTCCCACTGAAGCTTTCTTT. Protein: CASSVALGGPTEAFF.

The chain employs TRBV7-2 and TRBJ1-1, with D hard to call. Germline V gene lookup returns CDR1 SGHTA and CDR2 FQGNSA. This CDR3 contains 16 residues. With 1 base removed from V and 3 bases from J, the gap between germline ends came to 15 bases. The CDR3 spells CASSLDSSGRDTEAFF. CDR3 DNA: TGTGCCAGCAGCTTAGATTCAAGCGGGCGGGACACTGAAGCTTTCTTT.

The chain has TRBV5-1 and TRBJ1-1; D perhaps matches TRBD1 (5 bases). Germline CDR1 is SGHRS and CDR2 is YFSETQ. Deletions cut 2 bases from V and 1 base from J, with 6 bases between. This CDR3 has 13 amino acids. The CDR3 region is CASSFQGNTEAFF. The CDR3 DNA follows: TGCGCCAGCAGCTTCCAGGGGAACACTGAAGCTTTCTTT.

This clone showed up just a few times. V gene TRBV4-1 combines with J gene TRBJ2-1, with 7 bases aligning to TRBD2. V lost 1 base and J lost 0; bases outside the gene matches: 6. Looked up from germline, CDR1 is MGHRA and CDR2 is YSYEKL. This CDR3 is 17 amino acids long. The CDR3 protein is CASSQVPPGGSYNEQFF. Here the CDR3 DNA reads TGCGCCAGCAGCCAAGTTCCTCCGGGAGGCTCCTACAATGAGCAGTTCTTC.